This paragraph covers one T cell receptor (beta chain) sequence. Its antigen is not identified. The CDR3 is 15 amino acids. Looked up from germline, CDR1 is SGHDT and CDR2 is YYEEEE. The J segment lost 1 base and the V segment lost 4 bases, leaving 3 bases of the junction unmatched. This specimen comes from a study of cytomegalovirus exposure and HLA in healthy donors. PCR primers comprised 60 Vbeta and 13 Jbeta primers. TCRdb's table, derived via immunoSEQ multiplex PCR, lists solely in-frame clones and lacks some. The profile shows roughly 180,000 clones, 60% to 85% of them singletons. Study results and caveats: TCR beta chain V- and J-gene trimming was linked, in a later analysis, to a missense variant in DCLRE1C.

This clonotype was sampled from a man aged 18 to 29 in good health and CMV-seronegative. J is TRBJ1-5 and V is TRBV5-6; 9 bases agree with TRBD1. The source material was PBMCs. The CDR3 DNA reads TGTGCCAGCAGCCGGACAGGGGCGAGCAATCAGCCCCAGCATTTT. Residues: CASSRTGASNQPQHF.